This TCR beta chain was found in a study of regulatory T cells in long-lasting Graves disease. Time point meaning: newly diagnosed GD, antithyroid drugs for less than 3 months. Extracted RNA from PBMCs served as the source of the TCR library. All patients originated from an endocrinology department located in Xi'an, China. This CDR3 has 13 residues. The germline V and J ends were trimmed by 4 bases and 13 bases, with 19 bases remaining between them. Germline V gene sequence: CDR1 DFQATT, CDR2 SNEGSKA (reference sequence). On this clonotype itself: What it binds is not known.

Study-wide points: Newly diagnosed Graves' patients exceeded persistent ones in TCR diversity. Relative to new patients (approximately 1,000), persistent patients exhibited greater sharing of public clonotypes (about 3,000).

Construction of the TCR beta libraries employed iRepertoire HTBI primers in conjunction with Arm-PCR of CDR3 regions. TCRdb re-called the multiplex PCR reads through MiXCR, storing one row per CDR3 protein. Of fewer than 550,000 distinct CDR3 sequences in the sample, 15% to 20% were seen once. Another study also made use of these data, one on T cells in Graves' hyperthyroidism and ophthalmopathy.

The origin of this receptor is a woman aged 35-65 years with Graves disease. The chain employs TRBV20-1 and TRBJ1-4; D perhaps matches TRBD1 (6 bases). The sequencing here drew on peripheral blood mononuclear cells (PBMCs), taken at new diagnosis, from a patient treated with antithyroid drugs. The CDR3 DNA reads TGCAGTGCTATCAAATATCAGGGGCCGGGACTGTTTTTT. Encoded protein: CSAIKYQGPGLFF.